This T cell receptor beta chain was identified in a study of blood T cell repertoires in COVID-19. In the study overall: Sites across the United States, Italy and Spain contributed samples from acute and convalescent COVID-19.

Participants were placed into cohorts based on the clinical history they reported. Original processing notes: Estimated nucleated cell counts came from reference gene primer amplification. Clones were sequenced by immunoSEQ multiplex PCR, and TCRdb holds only the in-frame ones, with some missing. V, J and clone size are those of that table, while D and trimming were read from the DNA. This sample carries hundreds of thousands of clones, 90% of them seen once, and the ten largest clones take around 1.7%. The CDR3 is made up of 15 amino acids. Germline CDR1 and CDR2: ENHRY and SYGVKD. V was pared by 3 bases and J by 4 bases, with 15 bases between.

This chain connects TRBV10-3 to TRBJ1-2; D possibly corresponds to TRBD1 (6 bases). This sequence was found in a woman younger than 30 with acute COVID-19. Sequencing input: PBMCs or T cells enriched from blood (not recorded which). CDR3 bases: TGTGCCATCAGTGACCCTAGACGGACAGTCTATGGCTACACCTTC. The encoded protein is CAISDPRRTVYGYTF.